This TCR beta chain was recorded in a study of human T cells and chemical hapten exposure. Study-level background: An area of 2 cm by 2 cm on upper inner arm skin received 2% DPC for sensitization. Weekly administration of diphenylcyclopropenone to the scalp of patients continued throughout the roughly 25-week study. Study conclusions and caveats: Compared to controls, expanded TCRs made significantly more large clusters of similar CDR3s.

Time point given: patch test 1, 2 weeks after DPC sensitization. Treatment indicated: therapeutic diphenylcyclopropenone sensitization with weekly scalp DPC. The table lists this clonotype with a few counts. Its target is unknown. TCRdb used MiXCR to reprocess the RACE reads, holding one entry per CDR3 protein. The data hold some 180,000 distinct CDR3 sequences, with about 20% observed a single time. Trimming pared 6 bases from V and 1 base from J, leaving 15 bases between. The germline CDR1 and CDR2 sequences are DFQATT and SNEGSKA (reference sequence). There are 14 residues in the CDR3. This TCR came from a woman aged 50 to 60 with alopecia areata. Some clones in this sample may be carry-over from other donors' samples. Sequencing used whole blood, obtained in connection with sensitization to the hapten diphenylcyclopropenone (DPC). The chain joins TRBV20-1 to TRBJ1-1; D is perhaps TRBD1 (5 bases). The chain's CDR3 is CSAQGEGTNTEAFF. The CDR3 DNA is TGCAGTGCCCAAGGGGAGGGTACGAACACTGAAGCTTTCTTT.